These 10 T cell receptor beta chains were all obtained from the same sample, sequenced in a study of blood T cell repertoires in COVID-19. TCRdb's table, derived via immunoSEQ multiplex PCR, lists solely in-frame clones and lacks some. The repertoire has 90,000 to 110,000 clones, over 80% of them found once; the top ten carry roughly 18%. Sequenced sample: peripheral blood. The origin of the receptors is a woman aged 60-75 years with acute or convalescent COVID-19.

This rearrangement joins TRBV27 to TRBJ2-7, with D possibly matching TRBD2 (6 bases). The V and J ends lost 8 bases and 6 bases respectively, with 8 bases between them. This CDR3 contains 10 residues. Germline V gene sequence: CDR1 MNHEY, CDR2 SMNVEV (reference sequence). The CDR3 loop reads CASGGVEQYF. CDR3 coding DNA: TGTGCCAGCGGAGGGGTCGAGCAGTACTTC.

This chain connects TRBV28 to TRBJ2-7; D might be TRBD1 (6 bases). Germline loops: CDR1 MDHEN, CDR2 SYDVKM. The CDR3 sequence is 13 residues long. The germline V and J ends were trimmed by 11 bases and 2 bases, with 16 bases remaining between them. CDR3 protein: CAGSRGDTYEQYF. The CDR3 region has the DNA TGTGCCGGTAGCAGGGGCGACACCTACGAGCAGTACTTC.

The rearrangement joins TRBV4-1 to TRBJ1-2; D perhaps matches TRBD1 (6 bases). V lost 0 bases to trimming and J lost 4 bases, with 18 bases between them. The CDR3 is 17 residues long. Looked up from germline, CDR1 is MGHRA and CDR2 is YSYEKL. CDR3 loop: CASSQDPLARGFYGYTF. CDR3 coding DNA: TGCGCCAGCAGCCAAGACCCACTGGCCAGGGGATTCTATGGCTACACCTTC.

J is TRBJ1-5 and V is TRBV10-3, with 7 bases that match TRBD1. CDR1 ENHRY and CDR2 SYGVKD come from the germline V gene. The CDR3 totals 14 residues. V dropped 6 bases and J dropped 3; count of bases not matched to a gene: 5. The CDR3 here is CAISGTALNQPQHF. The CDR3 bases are TGTGCCATCAGCGGGACAGCCCTCAATCAGCCCCAGCATTTT.

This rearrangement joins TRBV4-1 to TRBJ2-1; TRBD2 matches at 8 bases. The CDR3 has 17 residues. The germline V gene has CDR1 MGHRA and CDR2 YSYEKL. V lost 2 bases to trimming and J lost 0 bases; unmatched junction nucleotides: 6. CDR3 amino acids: CASSQPLAGSSYNEQFF. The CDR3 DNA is TGCGCCAGCAGCCAACCGTTAGCGGGATCCTCCTACAATGAGCAGTTCTTC.

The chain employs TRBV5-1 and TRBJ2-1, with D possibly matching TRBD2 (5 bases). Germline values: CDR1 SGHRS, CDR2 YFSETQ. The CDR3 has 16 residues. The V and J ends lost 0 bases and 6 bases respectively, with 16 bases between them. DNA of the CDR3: TGCGCCAGCAGCTTGGCCGTTGGGGTAGGGAGCAATGAGCAGTTCTTC. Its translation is CASSLAVGVGSNEQFF.

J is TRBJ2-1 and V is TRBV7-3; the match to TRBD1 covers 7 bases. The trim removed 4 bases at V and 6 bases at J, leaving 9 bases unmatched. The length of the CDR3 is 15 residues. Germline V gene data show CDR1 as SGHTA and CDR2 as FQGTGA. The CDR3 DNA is TGTGCCAGCAGCTCCAAGACAGGGAGCGGCAATGAGCAGTTCTTC. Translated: CASSSKTGSGNEQFF.

CDR3 sequence reads: CASSSGQGHGGYGYTF. In DNA, the CDR3 is TGTGCCAGCAGCTCGGGACAGGGCCACGGGGGCTATGGCTACACCTTC. The V gene is TRBV28, the J gene TRBJ1-2; 9 bases align to TRBD1. CDR1 MDHEN and CDR2 SYDVKM come from the germline V gene. Germline trimming cut 6 bases from V and 4 bases from J; bases unmatched to any gene: 12. This CDR3 is 16 amino acids long.

The CDR3 bases are TGTGCCTGGAGTCCCGGGACTACTCATGAGCAGTTCTTC. The encoded protein is CAWSPGTTHEQFF. V gene TRBV30 combines with J gene TRBJ2-1, with 7 bases aligning to TRBD2. Looked up from germline, CDR1 is GTSNPN and CDR2 is SVGIG (reference sequence). The V and J ends lost 2 bases and 8 bases, in that order; junction bases with no gene match: 6. The CDR3 totals 13 residues.

CDR3 sequence (DNA): TGTGCCAGCAGCGGACTTTCCGAGGGGGATGGCTACACCTTC. The encoded protein is CASSGLSEGDGYTF. The genes are TRBV6-5 and TRBJ1-2, with D tentatively TRBD1 (6 bases). V was cut by 6 bases and J by 6 bases, with 17 bases left in between. CDR1 is MNHEY and CDR2 is SVGAGI in the germline V gene. The CDR3 loop spans 14 amino acids.